These 4 T cell receptor beta chains originate from one sample sequenced in a study of CD8 T cells in ankylosing spondylitis. TCRdb itself ran the 5' RACE reads through MiXCR, one entry per CDR3 protein. The data contain about 200,000 distinct CDR3 sequences, 20% to 30% of them singletons. Sequenced input: blood, either unsorted or a sorted T cell fraction (not recorded which). Every receptor here comes from a male donor with ankylosing spondylitis or in good health (not recorded which).

This clonotype was seen many times. The rearrangement joins TRBV4-1 to TRBJ2-1, with D possibly TRBD2 on 5 matching bases. The germline V gene has CDR1 MGHRA and CDR2 YSYEKL. This CDR3 is 14 amino acids long. V lost 4 bases and J 2 bases, leaving 9 bases between the germline ends. In nucleotides, the CDR3 is TGCGCCAGCAGCCCAAGAGGGCCCTACAATGAGCAGTTCTTC. It specifies CASSPRGPYNEQFF.

Of note for this clonotype: A read error is possible here, since a much larger clone lies one base away. The chain joins TRBV29-1 to TRBJ1-2; D is unresolved. The CDR3 totals 14 residues. Germline assignment: CDR1 SQVTM and CDR2 ANQGSEA. CDR3: CSVEGLAELYGYPF. The CDR3 DNA follows: TGCAGCGTTGAAGGGCTGGCGGAGTTATATGGCTACCCCTTC.

This clonotype came up many times. This chain joins TRBV7-9 and TRBJ2-5; 9 bases map to TRBD2. The trim removed 4 bases at V and 2 bases at J, leaving 8 bases unmatched. The germline V gene has CDR1 SEHNR and CDR2 FQNEAQ (reference sequence). The CDR3 spans 16 residues. DNA for the CDR3: TGTGCCAGCAGCTATGGGTCGGCGGGAGGGCAAGAGACCCAGTACTTC. Its protein is CASSYGSAGGQETQYF.

This clonotype was seen at least ten times. This chain joins TRBV10-3 and TRBJ2-1; D ambiguous. Germline-derived CDR1 and CDR2 are ENHRY and SYGVKD. Trimming left V 3 bases short and J 0 bases short, with 6 bases between. The length of the CDR3 is 14 residues. The CDR3 is CAISDMSSYNEQFF. The CDR3 DNA is TGTGCCATCAGTGACATGAGCTCCTACAATGAGCAGTTCTTC.